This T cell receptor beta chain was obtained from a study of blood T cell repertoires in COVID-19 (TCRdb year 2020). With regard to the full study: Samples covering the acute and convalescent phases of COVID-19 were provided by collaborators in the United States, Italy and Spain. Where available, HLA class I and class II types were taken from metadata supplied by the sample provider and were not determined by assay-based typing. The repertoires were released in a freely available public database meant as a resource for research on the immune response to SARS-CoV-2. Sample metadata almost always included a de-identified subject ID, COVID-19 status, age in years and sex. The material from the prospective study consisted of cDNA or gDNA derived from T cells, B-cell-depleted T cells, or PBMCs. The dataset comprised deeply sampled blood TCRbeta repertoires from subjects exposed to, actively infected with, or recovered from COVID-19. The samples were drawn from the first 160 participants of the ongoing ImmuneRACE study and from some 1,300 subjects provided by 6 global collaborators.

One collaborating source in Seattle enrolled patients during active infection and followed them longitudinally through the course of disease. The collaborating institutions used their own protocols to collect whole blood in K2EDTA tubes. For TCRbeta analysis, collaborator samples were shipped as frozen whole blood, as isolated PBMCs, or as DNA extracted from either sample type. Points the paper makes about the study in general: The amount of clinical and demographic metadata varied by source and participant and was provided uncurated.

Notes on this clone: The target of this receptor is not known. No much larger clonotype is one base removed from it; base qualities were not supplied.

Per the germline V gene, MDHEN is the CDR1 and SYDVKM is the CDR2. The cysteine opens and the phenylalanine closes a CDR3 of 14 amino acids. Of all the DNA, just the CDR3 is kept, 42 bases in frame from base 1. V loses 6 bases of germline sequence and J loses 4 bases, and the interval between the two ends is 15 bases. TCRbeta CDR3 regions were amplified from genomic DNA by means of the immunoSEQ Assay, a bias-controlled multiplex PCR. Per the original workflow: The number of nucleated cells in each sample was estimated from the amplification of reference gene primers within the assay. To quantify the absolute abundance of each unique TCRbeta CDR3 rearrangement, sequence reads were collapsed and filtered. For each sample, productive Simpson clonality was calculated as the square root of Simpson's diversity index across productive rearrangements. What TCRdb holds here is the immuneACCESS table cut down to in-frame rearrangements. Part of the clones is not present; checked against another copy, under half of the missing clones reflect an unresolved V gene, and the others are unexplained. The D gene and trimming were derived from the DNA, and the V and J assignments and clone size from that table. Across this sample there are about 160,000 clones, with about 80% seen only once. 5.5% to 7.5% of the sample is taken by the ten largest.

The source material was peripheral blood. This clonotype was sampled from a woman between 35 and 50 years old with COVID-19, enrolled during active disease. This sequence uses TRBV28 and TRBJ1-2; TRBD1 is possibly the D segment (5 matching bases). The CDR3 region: CASRVGHLVYGYTF. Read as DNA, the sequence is TGTGCCAGCAGGGTTGGACATCTGGTCTATGGCTACACCTTC.